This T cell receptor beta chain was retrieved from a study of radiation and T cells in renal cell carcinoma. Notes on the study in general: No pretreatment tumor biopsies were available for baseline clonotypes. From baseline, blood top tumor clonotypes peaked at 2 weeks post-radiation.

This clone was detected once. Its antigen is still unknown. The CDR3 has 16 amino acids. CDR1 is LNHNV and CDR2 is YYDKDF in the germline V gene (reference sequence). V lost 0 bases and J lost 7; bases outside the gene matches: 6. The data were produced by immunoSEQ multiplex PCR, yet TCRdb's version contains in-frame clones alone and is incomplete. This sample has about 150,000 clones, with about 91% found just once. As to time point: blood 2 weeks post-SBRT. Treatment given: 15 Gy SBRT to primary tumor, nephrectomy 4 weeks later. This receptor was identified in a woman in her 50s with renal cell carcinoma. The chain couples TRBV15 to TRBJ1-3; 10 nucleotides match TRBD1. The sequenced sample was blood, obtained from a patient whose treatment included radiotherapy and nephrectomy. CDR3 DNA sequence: TGTGCCACCAGCAGAGATCTGGGACAGGGGATGAACACCATATATTTT. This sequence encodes CATSRDLGQGMNTIYF.